These T cell receptor beta chains were read from a single sample in a study of blood T cell repertoires in COVID-19. Method: immunoSEQ multiplex PCR; TCRdb's copy keeps in-frame clones and lacks some. The data hold 200,000 or so clones, with about 88% observed a single time. Sequenced: peripheral blood. These receptors all stem from a man in his 70s with active or convalescent COVID-19. Both conserved end residues are part of each CDR3. A D gene is named only where the DNA matches it firmly. Not all rows give a size; the values are once, few, many and, for expanded clones, a class.

V,J,size,D,DNA,CDR3
TRBV19,TRBJ2-6,NA,NA,TGTGCCAGTAGTGGAGGATCTGGGGCCAACGTCCTGACTTTC,CASSGGSGANVLTF
TRBV4-3,TRBJ2-7,NA,NA,TGCGCCAGCAGCCAAGAAGGCAGGGGCTTTTACGAGCAGTACTTC,CASSQEGRGFYEQYF
TRBV27,TRBJ2-5,NA,TRBD2,TGTGCCAGCAGTTCCTCTAGCGGGAGGGCCCAGGAGACCCAGTACTTC,CASSSSSGRAQETQYF
TRBV18,TRBJ1-6,NA,NA,TGTGCCAGCTCACCTCGGGGGGCCAGCTATAATTCACCCCTCCACTTT,CASSPRGASYNSPLHF
TRBV24-1,TRBJ1-5,NA,TRBD1,TGTGCCACCTCTCCGGGACAGGGGTATCAGCCCCAGCATTTT,CATSPGQGYQPQHF
TRBV29-1,TRBJ2-5,NA,TRBD1,TGCAGCGCGATCAGGGGGCTGGAGACCCAGTACTTC,CSAIRGLETQYF
TRBV9,TRBJ2-3,NA,TRBD2,TGTGCCAGCAGCGTAGTAGCGGGGGGCCCGAGGGATACGCAGTATTTT,CASSVVAGGPRDTQYF
TRBV5-1,TRBJ2-2,NA,NA,TGCGCCAGCAGCTTGGGCCTCGCTACGAACACCGGGGAGCTGTTTTTT,CASSLGLATNTGELFF
TRBV7-8,TRBJ2-7,once,TRBD2,TGTGCCAGCACCCCGGGGCTAGCGGGGTCCTACGAGCAGTACTTC,CASTPGLAGSYEQYF
TRBV6-2/TRBV6-3,TRBJ2-4,NA,NA,TGTGCCAGCAGTTACCCCCCGGAAAACATTCAGTACTTC,CASSYPPENIQYF
TRBV29-1,TRBJ1-2,NA,TRBD1,TGCAGCGGAGGACAGGCCGCTAACTATGGCTACACCTTC,CSGGQAANYGYTF
TRBV16,TRBJ1-1,once,NA,TGTGCCAGCAGCCAATCGTCACAGATTAACACTGAAGCTTTCTTT,CASSQSSQINTEAFF
TRBV9,TRBJ2-3,NA,NA,TGTGCCAGCAGCGCTTACCTAGCGTCAGATACGCAGTATTTT,CASSAYLASDTQYF
TRBV7-7,TRBJ2-2,once,TRBD1,TGTGCCAGCAGCCCTCGGCGGGACAGGGTGGTCGGGGAGCTGTTTTTT,CASSPRRDRVVGELFF
TRBV11-2,TRBJ2-1,NA,NA,TGTGCCAGCAGCTTCTTATCCTTTCGGGAAGGACCACACAATGAGCAGTTCTTC,CASSFLSFREGPHNEQFF
TRBV6-5,TRBJ2-7,once,NA,TGTGCCAGCATTCCCGTGGCGGGTGCCTACGAGCAGTACTTC,CASIPVAGAYEQYF
TRBV5-4,TRBJ2-2,few,NA,TGTGCCAGCAGCTTGGTGTTGGGAGGCACCGGGGAGCTGTTTTTT,CASSLVLGGTGELFF
TRBV5-4,TRBJ2-2,NA,TRBD2,TGTGCCAGCAGCCAAAGACTAGCGGGAGCATACACCGGGGAGCTGTTTTTT,CASSQRLAGAYTGELFF
TRBV7-9,TRBJ2-1,NA,NA,TGTGCCAGCAGCTTAGCGTCCGACTCTAATGAGCAGTTCTTC,CASSLASDSNEQFF
TRBV3-1/TRBV3-2,TRBJ1-6,NA,NA,TGTGCCAGCAGCCTCCGGGACAAAGGTAATTCACCCCTCCACTTT,CASSLRDKGNSPLHF
TRBV9,TRBJ1-4,few,TRBD1,TGTGCCAGCAGCGTAGCGACAGGGGCTAATGAAAAACTGTTTTTT,CASSVATGANEKLFF
TRBV2,TRBJ2-3,NA,TRBD2,TGTGCCAGCAGTCCCGGACTAGCGCCCACAGATACGCAGTATTTT,CASSPGLAPTDTQYF
TRBV18,TRBJ2-7,NA,TRBD1,TGTGCCAGCTCACCCTTTCTGGGACAGATATACGAGCAGTACTTC,CASSPFLGQIYEQYF
TRBV30,TRBJ2-2,NA,TRBD1,TGTGCCTGGGTACCCCTGACAGGGAAGACCGGGGAGCTGTTTTTT,CAWVPLTGKTGELFF
TRBV19,TRBJ1-3,NA,NA,TGTGCCAGTAGTATGAGGATTGGTGGAAACACCATATATTTT,CASSMRIGGNTIYF
TRBV20-1,TRBJ2-1,NA,NA,TGCAGTGGGGGCTCGGATGAGCAGTTCTTC,CSGGSDEQFF
TRBV18,TRBJ2-5,NA,TRBD1,TGTGCCAGCTCACCACGTGCCAGGGGGTTTGTGGAGACCCAGTACTTC,CASSPRARGFVETQYF
TRBV29-1,TRBJ2-1,NA,NA,TGCAGCGTTGAAGATGGACAGAATGAGCAGTTCTTC,CSVEDGQNEQFF
TRBV7-8,TRBJ2-7,NA,NA,TGTGCCAGCAGCTTATCCGAGGTAGTAGAGGCCTACGAGCAGTACTTC,CASSLSEVVEAYEQYF
TRBV7-2,TRBJ1-5,NA,TRBD1,TGTGCCAGCAGCTTAAACAGGGGACAGCCCCAGCATTTT,CASSLNRGQPQHF
TRBV4-3,TRBJ1-6,once,NA,TGCGCCAGCAGCCCCCGGGGCGGGGGTGGTAATTCACCCCTCCACTTT,CASSPRGGGGNSPLHF
TRBV7-2,TRBJ2-3,NA,TRBD2,TGTGCCAGCAGCCCCGCCAGCGGGGGGGATACGCAGTATTTT,CASSPASGGDTQYF
TRBV7-2,TRBJ2-1,NA,NA,TGTGCCAGCAGCTCAATTGGAGTCGGTGGCGGATTCAGCAATGAGCAGTTCTTC,CASSSIGVGGGFSNEQFF
TRBV19,TRBJ2-1,once,NA,TGTGCCAGTAGTCCCCTGACAAAGGTCGGTGAGCAGTTCTTC,CASSPLTKVGEQFF
TRBV7-9,TRBJ1-1,NA,TRBD1,TGTGCCAGCAGCAGCAGGGGGTCGAACACTGAAGCTTTCTTT,CASSSRGSNTEAFF
TRBV11-2,TRBJ2-2,NA,NA,TGTGCCAGCAGCTTAGTCACGAACACCGGGGAGCTGTTTTTT,CASSLVTNTGELFF
TRBV7-7,TRBJ1-3,once,NA,TGTGCTAGCAGCTTAGCGCCGAGCTCTGGAAACACCATATATTTT,CASSLAPSSGNTIYF
TRBV29-1,TRBJ1-3,NA,NA,TGCAGCGTTGAGGCCCAGGGAAACACCATATATTTT,CSVEAQGNTIYF
TRBV7-2,TRBJ1-6,NA,TRBD1,TGTGCCAGCAGCAAGGGGCAGGGGGTCCTCCACTTT,CASSKGQGVLHF
TRBV6-5,TRBJ1-2,NA,NA,TGTGCCAGCAGTTGGCGGGGAGCTGGCTACACCTTC,CASSWRGAGYTF
TRBV18,TRBJ2-3,NA,NA,TGTGCCAGCTCCAGCGGAACCACAGATACGCAGTATTTT,CASSSGTTDTQYF
TRBV5-1,TRBJ2-7,NA,NA,TGCGCCAGCAGCTTGGGGCGACAGGTGAGCTCCTACGAGCAGTACTTC,CASSLGRQVSSYEQYF
TRBV27,TRBJ2-7,NA,NA,TGTGCCAGCAGTTTAAGTAGGGGGTTCAACGAGCAGTACTTC,CASSLSRGFNEQYF
TRBV7-6,TRBJ2-3,NA,NA,TGTGCCAGCAGCCCCGGGGTAGTCTCCACAGATACGCAGTATTTT,CASSPGVVSTDTQYF
TRBV21-1,TRBJ1-4,NA,NA,TGTGCCAGCAGCAAAGAGGTGACAGGGCTCTGCCAAAAACTGTTTTTT,CASSKEVTGLCQKLFF
TRBV30,TRBJ1-2,NA,NA,TGTGCCTGGAGTGTACTACCCGGGGATGGCTACACCTTC,CAWSVLPGDGYTF
TRBV5-1,TRBJ2-1,NA,TRBD1,TGCGCCAGCAGCTTGGACGGGACAGGGGGTTACAATGAGCAGTTCTTC,CASSLDGTGGYNEQFF
TRBV28,TRBJ2-5,NA,NA,TGTGCCAGCACCGTTGGGCCTAAAGAGACCCAGTACTTC,CASTVGPKETQYF
TRBV19,TRBJ1-1,NA,NA,TGTGCCAGTAGTATAGGGGGCCCCGCCGCTGAAGCTTTCTTT,CASSIGGPAAEAFF
TRBV27,TRBJ1-6,NA,TRBD1,TGTGCCAGCACTCGTACCCCCCCCCGGGACAGCCATTCACCCCTCCACTTT,CASTRTPPRDSHSPLHF
TRBV6-8,TRBJ2-5,NA,TRBD1,TGTGCCAGCAGTTACCGACCTGACAGGGGGCGCCCCCAAGAGACCCAGTACTTC,CASSYRPDRGRPQETQYF
TRBV2,TRBJ2-3,NA,TRBD1,TGTGCCAGCAGCGGGACAGGGTCCGGGCAGTATTTT,CASSGTGSGQYF
TRBV11-2,TRBJ2-5,few,TRBD1,TGTGCCAGCAGCCCGGACAGGGGGCGAGAGACCCAGTACTTC,CASSPDRGRETQYF
TRBV18,TRBJ2-2,NA,NA,TGTGCCAGCTCACCACTTCAGGGAACCGGGGAGCTGTTTTTT,CASSPLQGTGELFF
TRBV19,TRBJ1-6,NA,TRBD1,TGTGCCAGTGACCCGGGACAGAAGGGTAATTCACCCCTCCACTTT,CASDPGQKGNSPLHF
TRBV4-1,TRBJ1-2,NA,TRBD1,TGCGCCAGCAGCGCAGGGGGAGGATCCTATGGCTACACCTTC,CASSAGGGSYGYTF
TRBV28,TRBJ1-5,few,TRBD1,TGTGCCACGAACAGGGGGCCCCCCGGGCAGCCCCAGCATTTT,CATNRGPPGQPQHF
TRBV5-1,TRBJ2-5,NA,NA,TGCGCCAGCAGGAAGGGGGGGAAGACCCAGTACTTC,CASRKGGKTQYF
TRBV11-3,TRBJ2-2,NA,TRBD1,TGTGCCAGCAGCGGCCGGGACAGAAACACCGGGGAGCTGTTTTTT,CASSGRDRNTGELFF